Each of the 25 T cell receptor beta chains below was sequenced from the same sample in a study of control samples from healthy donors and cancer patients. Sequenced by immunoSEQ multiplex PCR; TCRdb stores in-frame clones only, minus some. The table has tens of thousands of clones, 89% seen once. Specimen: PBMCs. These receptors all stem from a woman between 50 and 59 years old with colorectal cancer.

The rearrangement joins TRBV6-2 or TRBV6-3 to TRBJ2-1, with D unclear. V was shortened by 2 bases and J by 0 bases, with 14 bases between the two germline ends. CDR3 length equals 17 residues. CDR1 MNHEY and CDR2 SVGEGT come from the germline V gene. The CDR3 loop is CASSYPPSRTSYNEQFF. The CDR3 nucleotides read TGTGCCAGCAGTTACCCCCCGTCGAGGACCTCCTACAATGAGCAGTTCTTC.

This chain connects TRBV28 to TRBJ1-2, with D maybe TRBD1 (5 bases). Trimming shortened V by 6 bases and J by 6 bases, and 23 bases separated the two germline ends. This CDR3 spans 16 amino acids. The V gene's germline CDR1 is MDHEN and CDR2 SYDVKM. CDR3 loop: CASSPGWGTRRDGYTF. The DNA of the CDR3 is TGTGCCAGCAGCCCCGGGTGGGGCACTCGGAGGGATGGCTACACCTTC.

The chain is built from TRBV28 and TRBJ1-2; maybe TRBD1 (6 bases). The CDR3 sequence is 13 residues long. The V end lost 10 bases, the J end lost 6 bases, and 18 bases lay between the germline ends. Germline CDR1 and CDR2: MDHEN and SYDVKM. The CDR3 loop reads CATRAYTGNGYTF. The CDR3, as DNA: TGTGCCACGAGGGCTTATACAGGGAATGGCTACACCTTC.

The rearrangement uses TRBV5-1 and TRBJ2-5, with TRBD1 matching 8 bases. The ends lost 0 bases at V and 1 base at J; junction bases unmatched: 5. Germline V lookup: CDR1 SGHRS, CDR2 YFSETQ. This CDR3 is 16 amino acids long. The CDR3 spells CASSLANTGGQETQYF. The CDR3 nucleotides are TGCGCCAGCAGCTTGGCCAATACAGGGGGCCAAGAGACCCAGTACTTC.

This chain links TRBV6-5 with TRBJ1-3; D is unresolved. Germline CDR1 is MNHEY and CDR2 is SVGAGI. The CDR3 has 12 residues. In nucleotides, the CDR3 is TGTGCTACCGCAAGGACTGGAAACACCATATATTTT. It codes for CATARTGNTIYF.

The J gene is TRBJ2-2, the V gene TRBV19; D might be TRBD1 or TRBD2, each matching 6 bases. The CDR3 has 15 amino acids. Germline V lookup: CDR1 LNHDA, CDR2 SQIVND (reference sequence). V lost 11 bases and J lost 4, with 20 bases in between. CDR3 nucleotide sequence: TGTGCCTGCCAGGGGAGGTGGGGCCTCACCGGGGAGCTGTTTTTT. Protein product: CACQGRWGLTGELFF. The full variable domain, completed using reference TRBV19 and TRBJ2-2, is DGGITQSPKYLFRKEGQNVTLSCEQNLNHDAMYWYRQDPGQGLRLIYYSQIVNDFQKGDIAEGYSVSREKKESFPLTVTSAQKNPTAFYLCACQGRWGLTGELFFGEGSRLTVL.

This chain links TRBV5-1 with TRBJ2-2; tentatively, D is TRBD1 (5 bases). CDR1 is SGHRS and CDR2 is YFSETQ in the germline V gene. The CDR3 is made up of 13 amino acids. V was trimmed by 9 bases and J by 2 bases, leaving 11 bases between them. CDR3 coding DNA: TGCGCCACCATGGGGCCTAACACCGGGGAGCTGTTTTTT. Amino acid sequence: CATMGPNTGELFF.

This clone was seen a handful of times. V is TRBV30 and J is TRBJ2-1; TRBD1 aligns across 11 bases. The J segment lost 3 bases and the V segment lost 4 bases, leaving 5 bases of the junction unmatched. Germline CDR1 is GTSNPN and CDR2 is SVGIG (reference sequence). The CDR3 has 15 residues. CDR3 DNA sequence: TGTGCCTGGACACCCGGGACAGGGGGCTACAATGAGCAGTTCTTC. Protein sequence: CAWTPGTGGYNEQFF.

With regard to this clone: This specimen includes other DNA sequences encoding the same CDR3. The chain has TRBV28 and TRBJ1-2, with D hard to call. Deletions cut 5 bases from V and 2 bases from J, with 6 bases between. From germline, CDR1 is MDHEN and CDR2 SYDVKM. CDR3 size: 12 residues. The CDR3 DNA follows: TGTGCCAGCAGTCCTTCAAACTATGGCTACACCTTC. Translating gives CASSPSNYGYTF.

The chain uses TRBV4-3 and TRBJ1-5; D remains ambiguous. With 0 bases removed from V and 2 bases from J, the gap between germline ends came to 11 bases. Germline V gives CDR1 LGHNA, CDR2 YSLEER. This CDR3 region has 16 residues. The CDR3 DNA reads TGCGCCAGCAGCCAAGATGTGGGGTACGGCAATCAGCCCCAGCATTTT. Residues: CASSQDVGYGNQPQHF.

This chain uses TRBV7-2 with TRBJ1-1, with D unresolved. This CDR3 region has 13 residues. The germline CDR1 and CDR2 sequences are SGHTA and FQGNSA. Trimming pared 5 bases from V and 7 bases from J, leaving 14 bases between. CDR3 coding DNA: TGTGCCAGCAGCCAGACGTCCCCGGGTGAAGCTTTCTTT. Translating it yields CASSQTSPGEAFF.

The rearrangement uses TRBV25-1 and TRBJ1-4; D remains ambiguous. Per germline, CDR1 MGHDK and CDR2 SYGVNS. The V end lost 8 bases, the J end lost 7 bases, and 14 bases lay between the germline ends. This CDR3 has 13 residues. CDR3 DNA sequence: TGTGCCAGCGGCCAGGATTTCTCTGAAAAACTGTTTTTT. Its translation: CASGQDFSEKLFF. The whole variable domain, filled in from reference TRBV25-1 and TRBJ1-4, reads EADIYQTPRYLVIGTGKKITLECSQTMGHDKMYWYQQDPGMELHLIHYSYGVNSTEKGDLSSESTVSRIRTEHFPLTLESARPSHTSQYLCASGQDFSEKLFFGSGTQLSVL.

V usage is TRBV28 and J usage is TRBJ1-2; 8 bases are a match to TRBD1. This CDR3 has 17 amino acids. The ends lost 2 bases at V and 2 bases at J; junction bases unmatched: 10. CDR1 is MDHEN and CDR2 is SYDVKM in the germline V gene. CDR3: CASSLGSGQGANYGYTF. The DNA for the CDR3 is TGTGCCAGCAGTTTAGGTTCGGGGCAGGGGGCGAACTATGGCTACACCTTC.

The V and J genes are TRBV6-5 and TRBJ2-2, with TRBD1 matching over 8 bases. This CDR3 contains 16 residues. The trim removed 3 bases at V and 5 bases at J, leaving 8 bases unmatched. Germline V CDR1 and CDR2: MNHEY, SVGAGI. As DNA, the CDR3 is TGTGCCAGCAGTTATTCTGGACAGGGAGGAACCGGGGAGCTGTTTTTT. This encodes CASSYSGQGGTGELFF.

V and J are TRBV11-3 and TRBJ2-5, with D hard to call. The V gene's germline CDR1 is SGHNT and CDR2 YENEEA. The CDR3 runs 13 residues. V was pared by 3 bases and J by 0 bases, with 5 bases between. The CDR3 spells CASSLQDQETQYF. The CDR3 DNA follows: TGTGCCAGCAGCTTGCAGGACCAAGAGACCCAGTACTTC.

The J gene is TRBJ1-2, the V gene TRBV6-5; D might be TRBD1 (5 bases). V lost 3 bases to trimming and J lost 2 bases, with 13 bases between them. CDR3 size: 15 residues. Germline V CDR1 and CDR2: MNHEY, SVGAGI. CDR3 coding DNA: TGTGCCAGCAGTTATGGGGGGACGGGGAACTATGGCTACACCTTC. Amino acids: CASSYGGTGNYGYTF.

CDR3 bases: TGTGCCAGCTCACCAACGACTAGCGGGGGGGCCGATACGCAGTATTTT. Its translation: CASSPTTSGGADTQYF. J is TRBJ2-3 and V is TRBV18, with 14 bases matching TRBD2. Per germline, CDR1 KGHSH and CDR2 LQKENI. CDR3 length: 16 amino acids. The V segment lost 2 bases and the J segment 6 bases; nucleotides outside the gene matches: 4.

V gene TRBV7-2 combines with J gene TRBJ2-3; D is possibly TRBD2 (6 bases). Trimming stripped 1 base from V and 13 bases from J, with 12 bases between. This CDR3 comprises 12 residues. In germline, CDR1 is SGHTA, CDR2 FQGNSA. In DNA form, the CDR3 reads TGTGCCAGCAGCTTAGGTAGGGACTTCAAGTATTTT. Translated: CASSLGRDFKYF.

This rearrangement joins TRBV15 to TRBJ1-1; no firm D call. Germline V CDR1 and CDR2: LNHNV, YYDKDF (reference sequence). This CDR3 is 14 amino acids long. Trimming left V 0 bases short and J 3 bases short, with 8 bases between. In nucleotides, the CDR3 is TGTGCCACCAGCAGAGAGCTTGGGGACACTGAAGCTTTCTTT. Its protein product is CATSRELGDTEAFF.

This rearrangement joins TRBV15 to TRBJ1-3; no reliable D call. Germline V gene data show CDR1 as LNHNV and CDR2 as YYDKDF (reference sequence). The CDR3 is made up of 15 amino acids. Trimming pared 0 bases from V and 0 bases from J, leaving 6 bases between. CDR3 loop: CATSREPLSGNTIYF. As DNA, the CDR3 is TGTGCCACCAGCAGAGAACCGCTCTCTGGAAACACCATATATTTT.

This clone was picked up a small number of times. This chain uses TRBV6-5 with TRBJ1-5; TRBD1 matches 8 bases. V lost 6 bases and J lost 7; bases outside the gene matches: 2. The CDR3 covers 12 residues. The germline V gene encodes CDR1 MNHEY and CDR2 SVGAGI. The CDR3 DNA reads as TGTGCCAGCAGCACAGGGGGACAGCCCCAGCATTTT. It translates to CASSTGGQPQHF.

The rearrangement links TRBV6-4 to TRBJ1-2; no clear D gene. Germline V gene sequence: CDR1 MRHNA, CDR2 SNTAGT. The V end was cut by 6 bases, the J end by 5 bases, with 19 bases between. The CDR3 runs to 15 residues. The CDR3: CASSLDMRYRYGYTF. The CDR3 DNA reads TGTGCCAGCAGCCTTGACATGAGATATAGGTATGGCTACACCTTC.

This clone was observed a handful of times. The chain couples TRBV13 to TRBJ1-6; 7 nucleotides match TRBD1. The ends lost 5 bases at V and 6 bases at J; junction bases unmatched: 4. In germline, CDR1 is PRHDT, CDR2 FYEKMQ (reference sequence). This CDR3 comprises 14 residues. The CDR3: CASSVGQPNSPLHF. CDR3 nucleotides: TGTGCCAGCAGCGTGGGACAGCCTAATTCACCCCTCCACTTT. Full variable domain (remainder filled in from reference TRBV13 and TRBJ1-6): AAGVIQSPRHLIKEKRETATLKCYPIPRHDTVYWYQQGPGQDPQFLISFYEKMQSDKGSIPDRFSAQQFSDYHSELNMSSLELGDSALYFCASSVGQPNSPLHFGNGTRLTVT.

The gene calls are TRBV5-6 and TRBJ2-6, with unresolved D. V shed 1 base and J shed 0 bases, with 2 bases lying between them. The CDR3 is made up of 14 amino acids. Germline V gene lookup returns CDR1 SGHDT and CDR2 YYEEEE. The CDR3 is CASSLRSGANVLTF. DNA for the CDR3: TGTGCCAGCAGCTTGCGCTCTGGGGCCAACGTCCTGACTTTC.

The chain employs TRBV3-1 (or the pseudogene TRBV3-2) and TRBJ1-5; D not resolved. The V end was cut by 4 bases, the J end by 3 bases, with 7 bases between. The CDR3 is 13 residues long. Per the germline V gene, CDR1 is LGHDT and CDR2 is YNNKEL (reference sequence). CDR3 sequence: CASSRQFNQPQHF. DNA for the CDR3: TGTGCCAGCAGCCGGCAGTTCAATCAGCCCCAGCATTTT.